The 16 T cell receptor beta chains reported below all come from one sample, sequenced in a study of blood T cell repertoires in COVID-19. This table comes from immunoSEQ multiplex PCR, and its TCRdb copy is limited to in-frame clones, with some not included. The sample lists 90,000 to 130,000 clones; approximately 70% were seen once. Sequenced input: peripheral blood. Every receptor here comes from a woman aged 40 to 50 with acute or convalescent COVID-19.

This clone turned up a few times. The gene calls are TRBV7-2 and TRBJ2-2; the D gene is possibly TRBD2 (7 bases). The CDR3 totals 16 residues. In germline, CDR1 is SGHTA, CDR2 FQGNSA. V gave up 7 bases and J gave up 5 bases, with 20 bases separating them. The CDR3 is CASTPRGGAGTGELFF. In DNA form, the CDR3 reads TGTGCCAGCACCCCTCGAGGGGGGGCTGGGACCGGGGAGCTGTTTTTT.

This sequence joins TRBV15 and TRBJ1-1; TRBD1 matches 7 bases. V trimming: 3 bases; J trimming: 1 base; junction bases outside the gene matches: 11. CDR3 size: 17 residues. The germline CDR1 and CDR2 sequences are LNHNV and YYDKDF (reference sequence). DNA of the CDR3: TGTGCCACCAGCAGGGACCGACAGGGAGGATGGAACACTGAAGCTTTCTTT. It is translated as CATSRDRQGGWNTEAFF.

This clone has a handful of counts. The gene calls are TRBV6-5 and TRBJ1-3; 7 nucleotides line up with TRBD1. Germline assignment: CDR1 MNHEY and CDR2 SVGAGI. The CDR3 runs 14 residues. V was pared by 10 bases and J by 2 bases, with 8 bases of the junction left unmatched. The CDR3 here is CATRQGSAGNTIYF. Written as DNA, the CDR3 is TGTGCCACAAGACAGGGATCCGCTGGAAACACCATATATTTT.

J is TRBJ1-4 and V is TRBV29-1, with 8 bases identical to TRBD1. There are 14 residues in the CDR3. The germline V gene has CDR1 SQVTM and CDR2 ANQGSEA. Trimming at V came to 3 bases and at J to 2 bases, leaving 2 bases not matched to a gene. CDR3 in DNA: TGCAGCGTTGATACAGGGGGTACTAATGAAAAACTGTTTTTT. This sequence encodes CSVDTGGTNEKLFF.

The chain carries TRBV7-6 and TRBJ1-1; possible D gene TRBD1, 6 bases. The CDR3 contains 15 residues. V lost 1 base to trimming and J lost 3 bases, with 12 bases between them. Looked up from germline, CDR1 is SGHVS and CDR2 is FNYEAQ. CDR3 region: CASSLGSGADTEAFF. CDR3 nucleotide sequence: TGTGCCAGCAGCTTAGGATCAGGGGCGGACACTGAAGCTTTCTTT. Supplemented by reference TRBV7-6 and TRBJ1-1, the full variable domain reads GAGVSQSPRYKVTKRGQDVALRCDPISGHVSLYWYRQALGQGPEFLTYFNYEAQQDKSGLPNDRFSAERPEGSISTLTIQRTEQRDSAMYRCASSLGSGADTEAFFGQGTRLTVV.

This chain links TRBV20-1 with TRBJ2-2; the match to TRBD2 covers 11 bases. CDR1 and CDR2 (germline): DFQATT, SNEGSKA (reference sequence). The CDR3 is 15 amino acids. V lost 3 bases and J lost 6; bases outside the gene matches: 6. CDR3 nucleotides: TGCAGTGCTAGTGACTTGGGACTAGCGGCCGGGGAGCTGTTTTTT. Residues: CSASDLGLAAGELFF.

This chain links TRBV5-4 with TRBJ2-3, with D possibly TRBD2 on 6 matching bases. CDR1 and CDR2 from the germline V gene are SGHNT and YYREEE (reference sequence). The CDR3 is made up of 16 amino acids. The V and J ends lost 4 bases and 1 base respectively, with 16 bases between them. CDR3 DNA sequence: TGTGCCAGCAGCCCCTATTACGGGGGTGGCACAGATACGCAGTATTTT. It specifies CASSPYYGGGTDTQYF. The full variable domain, in which reference TRBV5-4 and TRBJ2-3 provide the parts outside the CDR3, is ETGVTQSPTHLIKTRGQQVTLRCSSQSGHNTVSWYQQALGQGPQFIFQYYREEENGRGNFPPRFSGLQFPNYSSELNVNALELDDSALYLCASSPYYGGGTDTQYFGPGTRLTVL.

Here the CDR3 DNA reads TGTGCCAGCAGCTTCGGGGAAGGCACTGAAGCTTTCTTT. This gives the protein CASSFGEGTEAFF. The chain uses TRBV7-3 and TRBJ1-1; D not certain. V was clipped by 3 bases and J by 4 bases, with 9 bases between them. The CDR3 contains 13 residues. Looked up from germline, CDR1 is SGHTA and CDR2 is FQGTGA.

The rearrangement links TRBV10-3 to TRBJ1-5, with 8 bases aligning to TRBD1. Germline CDR1 reads ENHRY; CDR2 reads SYGVKD. CDR3 size: 17 residues. V shed 3 bases, J shed 0 bases, and the junction held 7 bases outside the gene matches. The CDR3 DNA sequence: TGTGCCATCAGTGACGGGACAGGACTATATAGCAATCAGCCCCAGCATTTT. It translates to CAISDGTGLYSNQPQHF.

In this sample, this clone turned up a few times. This rearrangement joins TRBV29-1 to TRBJ2-5; the D gene is possibly TRBD2 (7 bases). V lost 4 bases and J 4 bases, leaving 16 bases between the germline ends. The germline V gene encodes CDR1 SQVTM and CDR2 ANQGSEA. This CDR3 contains 14 residues. CDR3 bases: TGCAGCGTTGTGAAGGGGGGGACCGGAGAGACCCAGTACTTC. Encoded protein: CSVVKGGTGETQYF.

The chain is built from TRBV2 and TRBJ2-7; D ambiguous. In germline, CDR1 is SNHLY, CDR2 FYNNEI. This CDR3 region has 15 residues. Deletions cut 6 bases from V and 3 bases from J, with 18 bases between. The CDR3 coding sequence is TGTGCCAGCAGGTCGCCAGCCCGACAAGTCTACGAGCAGTACTTC. This gives the protein CASRSPARQVYEQYF.

The rearrangement links TRBV6-1 to TRBJ2-2; 12 bases are shared with TRBD2. CDR3 length equals 18 residues. Germline V lookup: CDR1 MNHNS, CDR2 SASEGT. J was trimmed by 0 bases and V by 4 bases; bases with no gene match: 6. The CDR3 DNA is TGTGCCAGCAGTGGCCCCGGACTAGCGGGGACGAACACCGGGGAGCTGTTTTTT. Amino acid sequence: CASSGPGLAGTNTGELFF.

CDR3 sequence (DNA): TGTGCCAGCAGCCAAAAGGGGCAGAGTGGCTACACCTTC. Amino acids: CASSQKGQSGYTF. The chain carries TRBV3-1 (or the pseudogene TRBV3-2) and TRBJ1-2; D might be TRBD1 (5 bases). The length of the CDR3 is 13 residues. V was trimmed by 2 bases and J by 7 bases, leaving 11 bases between them. Germline lookup yields CDR1 LGHDT and CDR2 YNNKEL (reference sequence).

This clone appeared once. The CDR3 loop is CAWKSGNSGYTF. CDR3 coding DNA: TGTGCCTGGAAATCCGGGAATTCTGGCTACACCTTC. This rearrangement joins TRBV30 to TRBJ1-2, with D unresolved. V was pared by 4 bases and J by 7 bases, with 13 bases between. This CDR3 contains 12 residues. In germline, CDR1 is GTSNPN, CDR2 SVGIG (reference sequence).

The gene calls are TRBV11-2 and TRBJ2-6; 8 nucleotides match TRBD2. V trimming: 0 bases; J trimming: 13 bases; junction bases outside the gene matches: 11. The CDR3 is 16 amino acids. Germline lookup yields CDR1 SGHAT and CDR2 FQNNGV. The CDR3 loop is CASSLETTGGPRVLTF. CDR3 DNA sequence: TGTGCCAGCAGCTTAGAAACGACGGGGGGGCCCCGTGTCCTGACTTTC.

V is TRBV30 and J is TRBJ2-5, with 8 bases matching TRBD1. The length of the CDR3 is 15 residues. J gave up 5 bases and V 4 bases, and 12 bases lay outside the gene matches. Germline CDR1 reads GTSNPN; CDR2 reads SVGIG (reference sequence). The CDR3 loop reads CAWNKRTGRSETQYF. The CDR3 DNA reads as TGTGCCTGGAACAAACGGACAGGGAGGTCGGAGACCCAGTACTTC.